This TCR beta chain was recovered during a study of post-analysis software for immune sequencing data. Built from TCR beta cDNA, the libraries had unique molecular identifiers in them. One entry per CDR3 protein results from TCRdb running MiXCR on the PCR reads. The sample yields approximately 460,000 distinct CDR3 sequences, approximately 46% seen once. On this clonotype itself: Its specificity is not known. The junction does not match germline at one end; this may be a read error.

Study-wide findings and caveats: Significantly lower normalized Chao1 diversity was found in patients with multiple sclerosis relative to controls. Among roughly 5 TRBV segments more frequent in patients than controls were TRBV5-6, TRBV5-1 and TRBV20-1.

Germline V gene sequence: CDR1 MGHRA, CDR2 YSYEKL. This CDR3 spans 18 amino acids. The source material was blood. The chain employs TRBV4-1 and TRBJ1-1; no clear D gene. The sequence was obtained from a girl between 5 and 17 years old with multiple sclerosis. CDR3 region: CASSQTEFSAPTNTEAFF. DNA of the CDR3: TGCGCCAGTAGCCAAACGGAGTTTAGCGCCCCGACGAACACTGAAGCTTTCTTT.